The next 15 T cell receptor beta chains were all read from a single sample in a study of T cell clonotyping in hematopoietic cell transplantation. As for time point: recipient sample about 28 days before transplant, after cytoreduction. Here immunoSEQ multiplex PCR was the method, and the copy in TCRdb shows in-frame clones only, minus some. The table records about 11,000 clones, more than 85% of them present only once. Sequenced material: peripheral blood mononuclear cells, taken before stem cell transplant. Receptors were obtained from a woman in her thirties or forties with acute myeloid leukemia. Some clones in this sample may be carry-over from other donors' samples.

The chain has TRBV19 and TRBJ1-1; TRBD1 is a possible D gene (6 bases). V was clipped by 5 bases and J by 2 bases, with 12 bases between them. The CDR3 is made up of 14 amino acids. Germline values: CDR1 LNHDA, CDR2 SQIVND (reference sequence). Here the CDR3 reads CASSYTGPNTEAFF. CDR3 sequence (DNA): TGTGCCAGTAGTTATACAGGGCCTAACACTGAAGCTTTCTTT.

The chain links TRBV2 to TRBJ1-1, with D hard to call. V lost 4 bases and J 0 bases, leaving 6 bases between the germline ends. The CDR3 loop spans 13 amino acids. Germline assignment: CDR1 SNHLY and CDR2 FYNNEI. For the CDR3, the DNA is TGTGCCAGCAGTGCACTGATGAACACTGAAGCTTTCTTT. It translates to CASSALMNTEAFF.

The chain uses TRBV4-2 and TRBJ1-1; a weak D match, TRBD1 (5 bases). The ends were cut back, 3 bases at V and 5 bases at J, with 16 bases in the middle. Germline V gene lookup returns CDR1 LGHNA and CDR2 YNFKEQ. CDR3 size: 15 residues. DNA for the CDR3: TGTGCCAGCAGCCAGATCGGAGGTGGGGGGACTGAAGCTTTCTTT. Encoded protein: CASSQIGGGGTEAFF.

The DNA of the CDR3 is TGTGCCAGCAGCTTGGTGGGAGCTACGAGTGATACGCAGTATTTT. Protein: CASSLVGATSDTQYF. V is TRBV5-6 and J is TRBJ2-3, with D maybe TRBD2 (5 bases). Trimming removed 0 bases at V and 6 bases at J, with 14 bases between. Germline-derived CDR1 and CDR2 are SGHDT and YYEEEE. There are 15 residues in the CDR3. The variable domain in full, completed from reference TRBV5-6 and TRBJ2-3, reads DAGVTQSPTHLIKTRGQQVTLRCSPKSGHDTVSWYQQALGQGPQFIFQYYEEEERQRGNFPDRFSGHQFPNYSSELNVNALLLGDSALYLCASSLVGATSDTQYFGPGTRLTVL.

V usage is TRBV30 and J usage is TRBJ2-7, with 7 positions matching TRBD1. The CDR3 is 14 residues long. V was clipped by 3 bases and J by 2 bases; unmatched bases: 7. The V gene's germline CDR1 is GTSNPN and CDR2 SVGIG (reference sequence). CDR3 nucleotides: TGTGCCTGGAGGTTTGGGACAGCAGCCTACGAGCAGTACTTC. Its translation is CAWRFGTAAYEQYF.

CDR3 DNA sequence: TGCAGCGTTGAAGGGACAGGTCTCTATACGCAGTATTTT. This sequence encodes CSVEGTGLYTQYF. The rearrangement links TRBV29-1 to TRBJ2-3, with 7 bases identical to TRBD1. The CDR3 has 13 residues. CDR1 is SQVTM, CDR2 ANQGSEA, per germline. The trim removed 1 base at V and 7 bases at J, leaving 5 bases unmatched.

This sequence joins TRBV4-1 and TRBJ1-1; D gene uncertain. The germline V gene encodes CDR1 MGHRA and CDR2 YSYEKL. The CDR3 extends over 16 amino acids. V was cut by 4 bases and J by 2 bases, with 17 bases left in between. The CDR3 coding sequence is TGCGCCAGCAGCCCTTTGCTCGTCGCTTATAACACTGAAGCTTTCTTT. Translated: CASSPLLVAYNTEAFF.

This clone was counted a single time. The V and J genes are TRBV5-4 and TRBJ1-2, with D maybe TRBD1 (5 bases). Trimming stripped 0 bases from V and 8 bases from J, with 11 bases between. CDR1 is SGHNT, CDR2 YYREEE, per germline (reference sequence). This CDR3 is built from 13 residues. CDR3 sequence reads: CASSLGGTGGYTF. The CDR3 coding sequence is TGTGCCAGCAGCTTGGGGGGCACAGGAGGCTACACCTTC.

The rearrangement links TRBV18 to TRBJ1-1, with TRBD1 matching 7 bases. V was pared by 3 bases and J by 6 bases, with 10 bases of the junction left unmatched. The length of the CDR3 is 15 residues. CDR1 KGHSH and CDR2 LQKENI come from the germline V gene. Written as DNA, the CDR3 is TGTGCCAGCTCACCCGGACAGGTCGATCTTGCTGAAGCTTTCTTT. Protein: CASSPGQVDLAEAFF.

The gene calls are TRBV27 and TRBJ1-4, with 7 bases that match TRBD1. Unmatched junction bases numbered 8, after V lost 6 bases and J lost 7 bases. The CDR3 has 14 residues. Germline V gene data show CDR1 as MNHEY and CDR2 as SMNVEV (reference sequence). CDR3 in amino acids: CASSITGDVEKLFF. The CDR3, as DNA: TGTGCCAGCAGCATTACAGGGGATGTTGAAAAACTGTTTTTT.

The J gene is TRBJ1-2, the V gene TRBV7-9; 9 nucleotides align to TRBD1. The V gene's germline CDR1 is SEHNR and CDR2 FQNEAQ (reference sequence). Losses at the gene ends were 4 bases for V and 4 bases for J; bases not matched to a gene: 7. The CDR3 runs to 15 residues. The CDR3 coding sequence is TGTGCCAGCAGCTCATCGACGGACAGGGGCTATGGCTACACCTTC. Its protein is CASSSSTDRGYGYTF.

The CDR3 protein is CASAGSRLNTEAFF. The CDR3 DNA is TGTGCCAGCGCGGGGTCTAGGCTGAACACTGAAGCTTTCTTT. This chain connects TRBV27 to TRBJ1-1; D unclear. This CDR3 comprises 14 residues. The ends were cut back, 8 bases at V and 0 bases at J, with 13 bases in the middle. CDR1 MNHEY and CDR2 SMNVEV come from the germline V gene (reference sequence).

The V gene is TRBV5-6, the J gene TRBJ2-2; possibly TRBD1 or TRBD2 for D (5 bases each). V lost 4 bases to trimming and J lost 7 bases, with 8 bases between them. CDR1 and CDR2 (germline): SGHDT, YYEEEE. CDR3 size: 12 residues. CDR3 sequence: CASSLRGGELFF. CDR3 nucleotides: TGTGCCAGCAGCCTGAGGGGCGGGGAGCTGTTTTTT. The whole variable domain, remainder taken from reference TRBV5-6 and TRBJ2-2, is DAGVTQSPTHLIKTRGQQVTLRCSPKSGHDTVSWYQQALGQGPQFIFQYYEEEERQRGNFPDRFSGHQFPNYSSELNVNALLLGDSALYLCASSLRGGELFFGEGSRLTVL.

The V call is TRBV2, the J call TRBJ1-4, with D perhaps TRBD1 (5 bases). Trimming removed 0 bases from V and 5 bases from J, with 19 bases in between. CDR1 and CDR2 (germline): SNHLY, FYNNEI. This CDR3 has 18 amino acids. The CDR3 loop reads CASSEAWMNFGGNEKLFF. The CDR3 nucleotides are TGTGCCAGCAGTGAAGCCTGGATGAATTTTGGGGGGAATGAAAAACTGTTTTTT.

The rearrangement joins TRBV5-4 to TRBJ2-7; D remains ambiguous. The CDR3 has 15 amino acids. CDR1 SGHNT and CDR2 YYREEE come from the germline V gene (reference sequence). V lost 4 bases to trimming and J lost 4 bases, with 18 bases between them. The CDR3 reads CASSESTPTIYEQYF. The CDR3 nucleotides read TGTGCCAGCAGCGAATCGACTCCTACTATTTACGAGCAGTACTTC.